This T cell receptor (beta chain) stems from a study of cytomegalovirus exposure and HLA in healthy donors. On the study more broadly: Falling in the Caucasian-associated ancestry cluster were about four fifths of some 400 genotyped donors.

The CDR3 spans 15 residues. Germline loops: CDR1 MGHRA, CDR2 YSYEKL. The V and J ends lost 4 bases and 3 bases, in that order; junction bases with no gene match: 4. As concerns this clone: The antigen is not known.

The PCR contained 60 Vbeta and 13 Jbeta primers. Profiling relied on immunoSEQ multiplex PCR, and the TCRdb table lists in-frame clones only, not all of them. The sample includes 150,000 to 200,000 clones. The study, taken as a whole, reports: Trimming of TCR beta V- and J-genes showed a link, identified in a later analysis, to a missense DCLRE1C variant. A few CMV-associated chains proved CMV antigen-specific in vitro. Solely CMV serostatus was available to characterize immune exposure.

The chain links TRBV4-1 to TRBJ1-1; TRBD1 matches 11 bases. This receptor was obtained from a woman in her late teens or twenties in good health and CMV-seropositive. The sequenced material came from PBMCs. The CDR3 coding sequence is TGCGCCAGCAGCCCCCGGGACAGGGGGGACACTGAAGCTTTCTTT. As protein: CASSPRDRGDTEAFF.